The 13 T cell receptor beta chains below were found in one sample sequenced in a study of CD8+CD57+ T cells in acquired aplastic anemia. Researchers used genomic DNA as the template to profile TCR beta VDJ and CDR3. TCRdb analysed the reads with MiXCR anew, one entry per CDR3 protein. The table includes 200,000 to 250,000 distinct CDR3 sequences, 65% detected once. Patients picked for sequencing had shown CD8+CD57+ cell expansion detected by flow cytometry. The sample taken for sequencing was sorted CD4+, CD8+, or CD8+CD57+ T cells (not recorded which) from PBMCs. These receptor sequences come from a human donor with aplastic anemia.

The chain employs TRBV7-3 and TRBJ1-6; unclear D gene. This CDR3 has 14 amino acids. Trimming stripped 5 bases from V and 10 bases from J, with 15 bases between. The germline V gene has CDR1 SGHTA and CDR2 FQGTGA. CDR3 sequence: CASSLGLNGSPLHF. Here the CDR3 DNA reads TGTGCCAGCAGCCTAGGTCTAAACGGCTCACCCCTCCACTTT. The complete variable domain, with remaining parts taken from reference TRBV7-3 and TRBJ1-6, reads GAGVSQTPSNKVTEKGKYVELRCDPISGHTALYWYRQSLGQGPEFLIYFQGTGAADDSGLPNDRFFAVRPEGSVSTLKIQRTERGDSAVYLCASSLGLNGSPLHFGNGTRLTVT.

V gene TRBV7-9 combines with J gene TRBJ2-7, with TRBD1 matching 8 bases. Trimming cost V 4 bases and J 1 base; bases outside gene matches: 6. The germline V gene encodes CDR1 SEHNR and CDR2 FQNEAQ (reference sequence). The CDR3 runs 15 residues. CDR3 DNA sequence: TGTGCCAGCAGCTCAAACCGGGACAGGTCCTACGAGCAGTACTTC. Amino acids: CASSSNRDRSYEQYF.

This chain connects TRBV15 to TRBJ2-7, with D uncertain. Looked up from germline, CDR1 is LNHNV and CDR2 is YYDKDF (reference sequence). There are 14 residues in the CDR3. The V end lost 3 bases, the J end lost 0 bases, and 9 bases lay between the germline ends. The CDR3 DNA reads TGTGCCACCAGCAGGAATCCGAGCTCCTACGAGCAGTACTTC. Translated, it gives CATSRNPSSYEQYF.

This clonotype was observed a few times. The chain couples TRBV7-2 to TRBJ1-6; TRBD1 might be the D (6 bases). The germline CDR1 and CDR2 sequences are SGHTA and FQGNSA. The CDR3 contains 14 residues. V was pared by 8 bases and J by 5 bases, with 13 bases between. Here the CDR3 DNA reads TGTGCCAGCTCTAACAGGGCAAATAATTCACCCCTCCACTTT. Protein product: CASSNRANNSPLHF.

The rearrangement uses TRBV15 and TRBJ2-7, with 8 positions matching TRBD1. V lost 3 bases, J lost 7 bases, and 14 bases stayed unmatched. This CDR3 is built from 16 residues. Germline-derived CDR1 and CDR2 are LNHNV and YYDKDF (reference sequence). The CDR3 spells CATSSGGLGTGGEQYF. DNA for the CDR3: TGTGCCACCAGCAGTGGGGGGTTAGGGACAGGTGGTGAGCAGTACTTC. The entire variable domain, with the rest obtained from reference TRBV15 and TRBJ2-7, is as follows: DAMVIQNPRYQVTQFGKPVTLSCSQTLNHNVMYWYQQKSSQAPKLLFHYYDKDFNNEADTPDNFQSRRPNTSFCFLDIRSPGLGDTAMYLCATSSGGLGTGGEQYFGPGTRLTVT.

J is TRBJ2-7 and V is TRBV29-1; 8 bases line up with TRBD2. The J segment lost 2 bases and the V segment lost 2 bases, leaving 11 bases of the junction unmatched. The CDR3 is 16 residues long. CDR1 is SQVTM, CDR2 ANQGSEA, per germline. The CDR3 protein is CSVETPKRGSAYEQYF. In DNA form, the CDR3 reads TGCAGCGTTGAAACTCCCAAGCGGGGGAGCGCCTACGAGCAGTACTTC.

This chain joins TRBV7-9 and TRBJ2-1; TRBD2 agrees at 8 bases. Germline trimming cut 1 base from V and 8 bases from J; bases unmatched to any gene: 7. Germline CDR1 and CDR2: SEHNR and FQNEAQ (reference sequence). There are 15 residues in the CDR3. The CDR3 bases are TGTGCCAGCAGCTTAGGGGGACTAGGATCTGATGAGCAGTTCTTC. Translated, it gives CASSLGGLGSDEQFF.

The rearrangement uses TRBV4-3 and TRBJ2-2; D not resolved. Per germline, CDR1 LGHNA and CDR2 YSLEER. The CDR3 has 12 amino acids. Between the trimmed V and J ends, which lost 6 bases and 5 bases, there was a span of 7 bases. The chain's CDR3 is CASRHTTGELFF. The CDR3 DNA sequence: TGCGCCAGCAGACATACAACCGGGGAGCTGTTTTTT.

This sequence joins TRBV19 and TRBJ2-2, with 7 bases matching TRBD2. CDR1 is LNHDA and CDR2 is SQIVND in the germline V gene (reference sequence). CDR3 length equals 14 residues. The V segment lost 6 bases and the J segment 3 bases; nucleotides outside the gene matches: 4. This chain's CDR3 is CASRREGYTGELFF. Here the CDR3 DNA reads TGTGCCAGTAGGAGGGAGGGCTACACCGGGGAGCTGTTTTTT.

The rearrangement uses TRBV5-6 and TRBJ2-7, with D maybe TRBD2 (5 bases). Trimming removed 3 bases from V and 2 bases from J, with 12 bases in between. Germline loops: CDR1 SGHDT, CDR2 YYEEEE. The CDR3 is made up of 14 amino acids. Here the CDR3 reads CASSSERTPYEQYF. CDR3 coding DNA: TGTGCCAGCAGCTCCGAGCGGACCCCCTACGAGCAGTACTTC.

This clonotype was detected a few times. This chain joins TRBV27 and TRBJ2-3; TRBD2 aligns across 9 bases. The germline V gene has CDR1 MNHEY and CDR2 SMNVEV (reference sequence). The CDR3 totals 16 residues. Unmatched junction bases numbered 4, after V lost 3 bases and J lost 0 bases. CDR3 region: CASSFGLASSTDTQYF. As DNA, the CDR3 is TGTGCCAGCAGTTTCGGACTAGCGAGTAGCACAGATACGCAGTATTTT.

V and J are TRBV19 and TRBJ2-7, with 10 bases identical to TRBD2. The CDR3 runs to 15 residues. J was trimmed by 5 bases and V by 3 bases; bases with no gene match: 7. Germline CDR1 LNHDA, CDR2 SQIVND (reference sequence). The CDR3 reads CASSIVVAGGNEQYF. The CDR3 DNA sequence: TGTGCCAGTAGTATCGTTGTAGCGGGAGGAAACGAGCAGTACTTC.

The rearrangement uses TRBV20-1 and TRBJ2-7, with 12 bases fitting TRBD2. V dropped 1 base and J dropped 6; count of bases not matched to a gene: 1. CDR3 length equals 13 residues. Germline loops: CDR1 DFQATT, CDR2 SNEGSKA (reference sequence). The CDR3 DNA is TGCAGTGCTAGAGGACTAGCGGGAGTCGAGCAGTACTTC. It encodes CSARGLAGVEQYF.